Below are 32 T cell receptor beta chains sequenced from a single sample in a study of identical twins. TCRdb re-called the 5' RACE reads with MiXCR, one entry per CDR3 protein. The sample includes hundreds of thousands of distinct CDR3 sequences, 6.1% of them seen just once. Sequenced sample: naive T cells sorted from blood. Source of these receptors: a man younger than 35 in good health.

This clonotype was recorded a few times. CDR3 nucleotide sequence: TGCAGCGTTGCCCGGGACAGAAATGAAAAACTGTTTTTT. This gives the protein CSVARDRNEKLFF. This chain connects TRBV29-1 to TRBJ1-4, with 7 bases matching TRBD1. V trimming: 4 bases; J trimming: 5 bases; junction bases outside the gene matches: 4. The CDR3 spans 13 residues. Looked up from germline, CDR1 is SQVTM and CDR2 is ANQGSEA.

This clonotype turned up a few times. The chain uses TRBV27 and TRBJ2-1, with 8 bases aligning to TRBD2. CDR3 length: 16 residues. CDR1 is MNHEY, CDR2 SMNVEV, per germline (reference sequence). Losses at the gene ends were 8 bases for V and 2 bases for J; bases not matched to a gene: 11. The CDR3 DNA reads TGTGCCAGCTCCTCCGGGACTAGTCGGGCCTACAATGAGCAGTTCTTC. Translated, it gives CASSSGTSRAYNEQFF.

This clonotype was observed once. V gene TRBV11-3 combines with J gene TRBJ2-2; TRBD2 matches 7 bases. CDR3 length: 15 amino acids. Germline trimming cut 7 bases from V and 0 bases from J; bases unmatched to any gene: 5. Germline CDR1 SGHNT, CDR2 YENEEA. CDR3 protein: CASKGGSPNTGELFF. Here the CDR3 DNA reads TGTGCCAGCAAGGGCGGGAGCCCGAACACCGGGGAGCTGTTTTTT.

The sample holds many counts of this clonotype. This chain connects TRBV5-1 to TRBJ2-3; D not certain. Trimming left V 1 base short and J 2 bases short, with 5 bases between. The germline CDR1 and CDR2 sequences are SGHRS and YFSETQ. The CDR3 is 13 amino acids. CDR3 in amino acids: CASSLHSTDTQYF. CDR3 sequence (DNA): TGCGCCAGCAGCTTGCATTCCACAGATACGCAGTATTTT.

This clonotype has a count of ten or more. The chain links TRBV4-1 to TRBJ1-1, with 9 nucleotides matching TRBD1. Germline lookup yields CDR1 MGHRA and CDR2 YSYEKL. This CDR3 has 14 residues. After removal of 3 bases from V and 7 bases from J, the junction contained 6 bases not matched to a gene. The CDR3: CASSHPGTGLEAFF. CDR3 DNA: TGCGCCAGCAGCCACCCCGGGACAGGGCTTGAAGCTTTCTTT.

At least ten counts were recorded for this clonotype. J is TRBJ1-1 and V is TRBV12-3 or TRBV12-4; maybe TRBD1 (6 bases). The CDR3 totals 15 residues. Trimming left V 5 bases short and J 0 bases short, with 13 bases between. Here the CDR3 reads CASSLQQGVNTEAFF. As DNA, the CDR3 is TGTGCCAGCAGTCTCCAACAGGGCGTGAACACTGAAGCTTTCTTT.

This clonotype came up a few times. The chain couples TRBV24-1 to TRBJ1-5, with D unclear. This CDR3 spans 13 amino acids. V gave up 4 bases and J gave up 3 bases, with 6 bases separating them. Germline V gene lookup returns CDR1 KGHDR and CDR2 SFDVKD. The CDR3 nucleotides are TGTGCCACCAGTGACAGCCCCAATCAGCCCCAGCATTTT. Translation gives CATSDSPNQPQHF.

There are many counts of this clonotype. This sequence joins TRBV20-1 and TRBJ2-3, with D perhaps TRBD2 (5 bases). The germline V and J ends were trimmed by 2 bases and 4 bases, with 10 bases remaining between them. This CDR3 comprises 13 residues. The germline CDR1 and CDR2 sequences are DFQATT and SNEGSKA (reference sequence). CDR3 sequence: CSARPPGADTQYF. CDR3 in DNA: TGCAGTGCTAGACCCCCCGGGGCAGATACGCAGTATTTT.

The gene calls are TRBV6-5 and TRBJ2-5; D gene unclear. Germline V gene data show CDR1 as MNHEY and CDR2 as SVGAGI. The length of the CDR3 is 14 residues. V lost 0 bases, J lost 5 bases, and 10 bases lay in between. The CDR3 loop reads CASSYSLTGETQYF. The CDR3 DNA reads TGTGCCAGCAGTTACTCCCTGACCGGGGAGACCCAGTACTTC.

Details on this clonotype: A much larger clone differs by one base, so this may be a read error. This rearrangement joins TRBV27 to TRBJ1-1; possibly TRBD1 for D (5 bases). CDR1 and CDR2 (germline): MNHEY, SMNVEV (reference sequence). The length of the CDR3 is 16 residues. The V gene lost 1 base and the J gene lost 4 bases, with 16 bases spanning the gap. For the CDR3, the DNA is TGTGCCAGCAGTTTATTACTGGGGCATAGAGGCACTGAAGCTTTCTTT. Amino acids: CASSLLLGHRGTEAFF.

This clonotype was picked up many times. The CDR3: CASSFVSGRQGEQYF. As DNA, the CDR3 is TGTGCCAGCAGCTTCGTCAGCGGGAGACAGGGGGAGCAGTACTTC. The chain carries TRBV7-6 and TRBJ2-7; the D gene could be TRBD1 or TRBD2 (8 bases each). Germline V CDR1 and CDR2: SGHVS, FNYEAQ. V dropped 3 bases and J dropped 7 bases, with 19 bases sitting between them. CDR3 length: 15 amino acids.

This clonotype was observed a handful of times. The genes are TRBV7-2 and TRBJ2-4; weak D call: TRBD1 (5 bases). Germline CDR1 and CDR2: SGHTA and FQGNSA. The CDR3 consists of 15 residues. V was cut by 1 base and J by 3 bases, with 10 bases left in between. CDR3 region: CASSLEGYGKNIQYF. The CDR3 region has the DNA TGTGCCAGCAGCTTAGAGGGGTACGGCAAAAACATTCAGTACTTC. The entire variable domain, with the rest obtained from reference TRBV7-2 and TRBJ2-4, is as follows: GAGVSQSPSNKVTEKGKDVELRCDPISGHTALYWYRQSLGQGLEFLIYFQGNSAPDKSGLPSDRFSAERTGGSVSTLTIQRTQQEDSAVYLCASSLEGYGKNIQYFGAGTRLSVL.

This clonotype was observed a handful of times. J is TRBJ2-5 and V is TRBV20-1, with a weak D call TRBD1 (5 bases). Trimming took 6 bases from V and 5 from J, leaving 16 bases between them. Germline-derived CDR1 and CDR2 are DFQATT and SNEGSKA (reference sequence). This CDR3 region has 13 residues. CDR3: CSATQDIPETQYF. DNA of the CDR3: TGCAGTGCCACTCAGGACATCCCGGAGACCCAGTACTTC.

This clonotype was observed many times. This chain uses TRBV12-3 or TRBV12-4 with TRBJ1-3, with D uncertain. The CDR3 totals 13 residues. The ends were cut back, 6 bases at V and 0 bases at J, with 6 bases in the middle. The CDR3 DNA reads TGTGCCAGCAGCGTGCTCTCTGGAAACACCATATATTTT. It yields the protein CASSVLSGNTIYF.

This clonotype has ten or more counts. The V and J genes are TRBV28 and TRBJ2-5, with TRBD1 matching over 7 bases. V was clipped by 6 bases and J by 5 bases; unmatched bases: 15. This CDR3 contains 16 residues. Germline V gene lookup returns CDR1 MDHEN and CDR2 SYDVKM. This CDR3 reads CASSSPGQRRVETQYF. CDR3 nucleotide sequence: TGTGCCAGCAGCTCGCCGGGACAGCGCCGGGTGGAGACCCAGTACTTC.

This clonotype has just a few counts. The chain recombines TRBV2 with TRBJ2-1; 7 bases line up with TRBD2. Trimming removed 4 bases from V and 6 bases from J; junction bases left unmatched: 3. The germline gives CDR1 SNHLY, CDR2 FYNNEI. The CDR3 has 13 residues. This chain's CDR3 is CASSVREGNEQFF. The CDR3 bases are TGTGCCAGCAGTGTCAGGGAGGGCAATGAGCAGTTCTTC.

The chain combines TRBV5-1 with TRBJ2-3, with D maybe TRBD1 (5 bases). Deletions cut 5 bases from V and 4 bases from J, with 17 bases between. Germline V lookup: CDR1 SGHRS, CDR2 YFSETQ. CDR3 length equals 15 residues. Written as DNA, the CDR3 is TGCGCCAGCAGTTCGGACATAGTGGCGGCAGATACGCAGTATTTT. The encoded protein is CASSSDIVAADTQYF.

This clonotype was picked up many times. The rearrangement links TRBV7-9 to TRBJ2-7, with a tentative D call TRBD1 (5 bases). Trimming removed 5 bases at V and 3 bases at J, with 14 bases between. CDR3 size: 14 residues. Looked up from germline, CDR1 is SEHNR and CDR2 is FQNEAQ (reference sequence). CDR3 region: CASSPLTDFYEQYV. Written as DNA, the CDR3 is TGTGCCAGCAGCCCACTGACAGACTTCTACGAGCAGTACGTC.

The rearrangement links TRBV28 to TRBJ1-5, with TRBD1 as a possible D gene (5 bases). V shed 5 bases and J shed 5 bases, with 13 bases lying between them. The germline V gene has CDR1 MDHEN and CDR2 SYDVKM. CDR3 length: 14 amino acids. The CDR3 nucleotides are TGTGCCAGCAGTACTGGGGGGGATCATCAGCCCCAGCATTTT. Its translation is CASSTGGDHQPQHF.

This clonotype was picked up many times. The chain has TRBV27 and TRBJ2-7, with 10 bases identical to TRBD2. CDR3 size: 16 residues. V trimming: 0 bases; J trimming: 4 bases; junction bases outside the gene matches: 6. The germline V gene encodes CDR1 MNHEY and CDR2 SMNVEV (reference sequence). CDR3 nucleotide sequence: TGTGCCAGCAGTTTATCTCTTAGCGGGAGGTCTTACGAGCAGTACTTC. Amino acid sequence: CASSLSLSGRSYEQYF.

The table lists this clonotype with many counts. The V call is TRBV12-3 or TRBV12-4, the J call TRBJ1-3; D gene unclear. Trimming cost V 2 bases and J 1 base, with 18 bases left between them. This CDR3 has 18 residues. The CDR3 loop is CASSLIVFGVISGNTIYF. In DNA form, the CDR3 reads TGTGCCAGCAGTTTAATTGTTTTCGGTGTGATTTCTGGAAACACCATATATTTT.

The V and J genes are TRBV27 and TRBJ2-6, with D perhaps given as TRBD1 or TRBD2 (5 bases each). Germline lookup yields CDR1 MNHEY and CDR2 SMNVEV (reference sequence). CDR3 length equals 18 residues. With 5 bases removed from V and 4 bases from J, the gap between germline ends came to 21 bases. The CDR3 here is CASSRGALGLGGANVLTF. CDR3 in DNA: TGTGCCAGCAGTCGAGGGGCCCTTGGGCTGGGCGGGGCCAACGTCCTGACTTTC.

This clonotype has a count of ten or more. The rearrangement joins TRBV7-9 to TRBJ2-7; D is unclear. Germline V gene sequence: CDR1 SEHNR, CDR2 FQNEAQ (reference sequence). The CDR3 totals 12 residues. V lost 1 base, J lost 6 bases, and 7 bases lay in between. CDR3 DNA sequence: TGTGCCAGCAGCTTAGAAATGGGCGAGCAGTACGTC. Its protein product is CASSLEMGEQYV.

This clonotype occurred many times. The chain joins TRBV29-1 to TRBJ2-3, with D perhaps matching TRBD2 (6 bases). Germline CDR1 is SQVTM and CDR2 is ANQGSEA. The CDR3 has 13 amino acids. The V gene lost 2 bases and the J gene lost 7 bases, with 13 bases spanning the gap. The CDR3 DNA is TGCAGCGTTGAACACCCTAGCGTCAATACGCAGTATTTT. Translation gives CSVEHPSVNTQYF.

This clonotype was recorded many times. CDR3 loop: CSARPSGRVRGDEQFF. In DNA, the CDR3 is TGCAGTGCTAGACCCAGCGGGAGGGTGAGAGGGGATGAGCAGTTCTTC. The chain couples TRBV20-1 to TRBJ2-1; 10 positions match TRBD2. V shed 2 bases, J shed 8 bases, and the junction held 12 bases outside the gene matches. This CDR3 is built from 16 residues. Germline V gene lookup returns CDR1 DFQATT and CDR2 SNEGSKA (reference sequence).

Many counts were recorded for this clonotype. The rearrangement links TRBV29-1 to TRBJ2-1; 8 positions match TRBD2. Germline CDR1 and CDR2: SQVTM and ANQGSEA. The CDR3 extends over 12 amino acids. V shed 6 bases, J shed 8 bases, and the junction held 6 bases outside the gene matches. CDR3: CSVTGTRYEQFF. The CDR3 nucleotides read TGCAGCGTAACCGGGACTAGATATGAGCAGTTCTTC.

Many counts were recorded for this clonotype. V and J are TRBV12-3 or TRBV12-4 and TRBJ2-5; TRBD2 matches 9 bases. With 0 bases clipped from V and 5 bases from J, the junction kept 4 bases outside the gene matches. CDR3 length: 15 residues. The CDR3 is CASSLAAGGLETQYF. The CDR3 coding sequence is TGTGCCAGCAGTTTAGCGGCGGGAGGGCTTGAGACCCAGTACTTC.

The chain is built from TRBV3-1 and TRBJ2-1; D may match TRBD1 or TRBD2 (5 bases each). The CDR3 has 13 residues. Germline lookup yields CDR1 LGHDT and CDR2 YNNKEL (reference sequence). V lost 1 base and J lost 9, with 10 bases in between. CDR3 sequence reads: CASSQARGGEQFF. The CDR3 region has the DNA TGTGCCAGCAGCCAAGCGAGGGGCGGTGAGCAGTTCTTC.

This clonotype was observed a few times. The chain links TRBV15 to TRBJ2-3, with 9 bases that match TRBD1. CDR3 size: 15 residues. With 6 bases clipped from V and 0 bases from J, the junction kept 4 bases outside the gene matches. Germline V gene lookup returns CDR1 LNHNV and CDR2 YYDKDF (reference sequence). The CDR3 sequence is CATREDRGSTDTQYF. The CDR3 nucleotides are TGTGCCACCAGGGAGGACAGGGGAAGCACAGATACGCAGTATTTT. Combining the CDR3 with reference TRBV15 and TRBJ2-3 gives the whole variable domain DAMVIQNPRYQVTQFGKPVTLSCSQTLNHNVMYWYQQKSSQAPKLLFHYYDKDFNNEADTPDNFQSRRPNTSFCFLDIRSPGLGDTAMYLCATREDRGSTDTQYFGPGTRLTVL.

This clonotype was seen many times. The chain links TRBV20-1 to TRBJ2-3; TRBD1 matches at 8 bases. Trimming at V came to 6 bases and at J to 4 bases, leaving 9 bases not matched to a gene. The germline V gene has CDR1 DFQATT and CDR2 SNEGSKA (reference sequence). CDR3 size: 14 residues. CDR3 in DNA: TGCAGTGCACCCCGGCCAGGGGGCCCAGATACGCAGTATTTT. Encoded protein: CSAPRPGGPDTQYF.

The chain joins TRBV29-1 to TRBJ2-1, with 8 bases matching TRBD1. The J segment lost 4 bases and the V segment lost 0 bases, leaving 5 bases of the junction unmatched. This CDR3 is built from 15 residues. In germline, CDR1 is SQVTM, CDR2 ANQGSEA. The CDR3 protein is CSVEDPGQGYNEQFF. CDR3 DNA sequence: TGCAGCGTTGAAGATCCAGGACAGGGTTACAATGAGCAGTTCTTC.

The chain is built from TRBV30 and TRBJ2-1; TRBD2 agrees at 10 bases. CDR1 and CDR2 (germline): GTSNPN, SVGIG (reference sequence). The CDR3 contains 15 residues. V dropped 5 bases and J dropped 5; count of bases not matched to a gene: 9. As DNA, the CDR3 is TGTGCCTGGGACACTAGCGGGACGAGGGACAATGAGCAGTTCTTC. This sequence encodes CAWDTSGTRDNEQFF.